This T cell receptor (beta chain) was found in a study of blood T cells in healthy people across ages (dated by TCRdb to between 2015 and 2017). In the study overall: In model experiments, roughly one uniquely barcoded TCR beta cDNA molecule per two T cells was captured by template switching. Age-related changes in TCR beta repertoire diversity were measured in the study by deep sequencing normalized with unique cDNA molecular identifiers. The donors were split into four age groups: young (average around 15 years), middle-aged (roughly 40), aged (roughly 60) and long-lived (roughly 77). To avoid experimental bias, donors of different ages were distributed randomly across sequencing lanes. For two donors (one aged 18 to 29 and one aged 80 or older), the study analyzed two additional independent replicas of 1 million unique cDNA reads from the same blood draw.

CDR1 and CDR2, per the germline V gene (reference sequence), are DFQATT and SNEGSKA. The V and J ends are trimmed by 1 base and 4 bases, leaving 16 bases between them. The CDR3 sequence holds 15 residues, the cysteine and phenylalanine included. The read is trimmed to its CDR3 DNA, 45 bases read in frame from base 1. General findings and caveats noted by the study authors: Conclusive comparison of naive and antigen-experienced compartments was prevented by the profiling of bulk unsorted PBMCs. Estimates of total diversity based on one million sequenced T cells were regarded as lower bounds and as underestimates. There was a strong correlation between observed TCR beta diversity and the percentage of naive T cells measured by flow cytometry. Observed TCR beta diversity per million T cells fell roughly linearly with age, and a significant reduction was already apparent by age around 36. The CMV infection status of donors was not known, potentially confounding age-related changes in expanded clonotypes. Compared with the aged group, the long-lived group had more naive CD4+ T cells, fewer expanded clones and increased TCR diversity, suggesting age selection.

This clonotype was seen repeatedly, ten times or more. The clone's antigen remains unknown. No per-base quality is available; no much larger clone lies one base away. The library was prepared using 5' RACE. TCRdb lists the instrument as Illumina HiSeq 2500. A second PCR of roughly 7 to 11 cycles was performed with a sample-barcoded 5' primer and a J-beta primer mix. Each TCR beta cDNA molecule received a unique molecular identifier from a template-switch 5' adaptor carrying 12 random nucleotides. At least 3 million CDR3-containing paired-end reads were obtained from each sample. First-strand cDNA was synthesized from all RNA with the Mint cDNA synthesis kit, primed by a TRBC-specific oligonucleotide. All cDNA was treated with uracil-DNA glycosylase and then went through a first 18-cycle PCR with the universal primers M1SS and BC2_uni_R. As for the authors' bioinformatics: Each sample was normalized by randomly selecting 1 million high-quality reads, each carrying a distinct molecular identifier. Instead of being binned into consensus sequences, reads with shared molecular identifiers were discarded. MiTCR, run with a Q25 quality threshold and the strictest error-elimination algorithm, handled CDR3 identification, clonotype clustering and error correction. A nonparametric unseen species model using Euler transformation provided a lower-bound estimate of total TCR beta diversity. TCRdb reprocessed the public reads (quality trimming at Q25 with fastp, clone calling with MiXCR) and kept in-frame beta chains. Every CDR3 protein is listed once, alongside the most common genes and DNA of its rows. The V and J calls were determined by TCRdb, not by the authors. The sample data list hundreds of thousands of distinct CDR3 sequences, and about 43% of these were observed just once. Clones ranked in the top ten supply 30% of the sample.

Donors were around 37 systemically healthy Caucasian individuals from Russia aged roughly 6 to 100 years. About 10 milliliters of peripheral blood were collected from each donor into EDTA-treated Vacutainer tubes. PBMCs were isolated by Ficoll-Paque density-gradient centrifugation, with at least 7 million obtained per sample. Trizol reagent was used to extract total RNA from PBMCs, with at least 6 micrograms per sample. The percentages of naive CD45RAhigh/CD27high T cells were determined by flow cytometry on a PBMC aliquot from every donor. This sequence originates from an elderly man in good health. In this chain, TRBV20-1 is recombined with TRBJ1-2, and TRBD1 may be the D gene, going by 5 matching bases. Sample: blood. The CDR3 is CSARVRDGTFYGYTF. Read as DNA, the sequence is TGCAGTGCTAGAGTACGGGACGGAACCTTCTATGGCTACACCTTC.